Listed here are 30 T cell receptor beta chains from one sample, sequenced in a study of blood T cell repertoires in COVID-19. Method: immunoSEQ multiplex PCR; TCRdb's copy keeps in-frame clones and lacks some. Among fewer than 400,000 clones listed, 90% were seen once. The sequencing input was PBMCs or T cells enriched from blood (not recorded which). All receptors come from a young woman who had been exposed to COVID-19.

V gene TRBV2 combines with J gene TRBJ2-1; D is undetermined. Germline loops: CDR1 SNHLY, CDR2 FYNNEI. The V gene lost 7 bases and the J gene lost 3 bases, with 4 bases spanning the gap. The CDR3 length is 11 residues. The CDR3 reads CASTDYNEQFF. The CDR3 DNA is TGTGCCAGCACAGACTACAATGAGCAGTTCTTC.

CDR3 sequence reads: CASSPGRSSYEQYF. DNA for the CDR3: TGCGCCAGCAGCCCGGGGAGATCCTCCTACGAGCAGTACTTC. The chain has TRBV4-3 and TRBJ2-7, with D perhaps matching TRBD2 (5 bases). This CDR3 contains 14 residues. Trimming removed 4 bases at V and 0 bases at J, with 10 bases between. Germline V CDR1 and CDR2: LGHNA, YSLEER.

This chain uses TRBV29-1 with TRBJ2-1, with D possibly TRBD2 on 7 matching bases. Looked up from germline, CDR1 is SQVTM and CDR2 is ANQGSEA. V was cut by 4 bases and J by 0 bases, with 13 bases left in between. This CDR3 has 15 residues. The CDR3 coding sequence is TGCAGCGTTGCGGGGGGCCGGAGCTCCTACAATGAGCAGTTCTTC. Its translation: CSVAGGRSSYNEQFF.

A note on this clone: The same CDR3 is also encoded by other DNA sequences in this sample. J is TRBJ2-5 and V is TRBV3-1 (or the pseudogene TRBV3-2); D gene unclear. CDR1 LGHDT and CDR2 YNNKEL come from the germline V gene (reference sequence). CDR3 size: 13 residues. V was cut by 0 bases and J by 5 bases, with 7 bases left in between. The CDR3 loop reads CASSQEARETQYF. CDR3 in DNA: TGTGCCAGCAGCCAAGAGGCGAGGGAGACCCAGTACTTC.

This chain uses TRBV6-1 with TRBJ2-5; possible D gene TRBD2, 5 bases. V was shortened by 4 bases and J by 5 bases, with 26 bases between the two germline ends. This CDR3 comprises 18 residues. Germline V CDR1 and CDR2: MNHNS, SASEGT. In DNA, the CDR3 is TGTGCCAGCAGTGGGTCTATCGAACGGGAACCTGCTGGGGAGACCCAGTACTTC. It is translated as CASSGSIEREPAGETQYF.

This clone was observed a few times. V usage is TRBV2 and J usage is TRBJ1-5; TRBD1 aligns across 7 bases. V lost 7 bases to trimming and J lost 5 bases; unmatched junction nucleotides: 8. Germline-derived CDR1 and CDR2 are SNHLY and FYNNEI. There are 14 residues in the CDR3. The DNA of the CDR3 is TGTGCCAGCAACGGACAGGTTAGAGATCAGCCCCAGCATTTT. Protein: CASNGQVRDQPQHF.

This chain uses TRBV7-9 with TRBJ2-7; D is perhaps TRBD1 (5 bases). Germline V CDR1 and CDR2: SEHNR, FQNEAQ (reference sequence). The CDR3 spans 15 residues. Trimming pared 3 bases from V and 3 bases from J, leaving 15 bases between. DNA of the CDR3: TGTGCCAGCAGCTTCCAGGGTGATTCTATCTACGAGCAGTACTTC. It codes for CASSFQGDSIYEQYF.

The chain has TRBV5-1 and TRBJ2-1; 9 positions agree with TRBD1. The CDR3 totals 16 residues. Per the germline V gene, CDR1 is SGHRS and CDR2 is YFSETQ. V shed 0 bases, J shed 6 bases, and the junction held 7 bases outside the gene matches. The CDR3 coding sequence is TGCGCCAGCAGCTTGGTTATCGGGACAGGGATCAATGAGCAGTTCTTC. This translates into CASSLVIGTGINEQFF.

The rearrangement uses TRBV5-8 and TRBJ2-4, with 9 bases aligning to TRBD1. The germline gives CDR1 SGHTS, CDR2 YDEGEE. The CDR3 runs to 16 residues. J gave up 7 bases and V 0 bases, and 8 bases lay outside the gene matches. This CDR3 is CASSLAIWGQGNIQYF. CDR3 coding DNA: TGTGCCAGCAGCTTGGCCATATGGGGACAGGGTAACATTCAGTACTTC.

The rearrangement joins TRBV4-1 to TRBJ2-7, with unresolved D. There are 14 residues in the CDR3. Germline values: CDR1 MGHRA, CDR2 YSYEKL. Trimming took off 0 bases at V and 3 bases at J, with 9 bases between the two ends. CDR3 DNA: TGCGCCAGCAGCCAAGATGGGCAGAGCTACGAGCAGTACTTC. Protein sequence: CASSQDGQSYEQYF.

V usage is TRBV10-3 and J usage is TRBJ1-4; D not certain. In germline, CDR1 is ENHRY, CDR2 SYGVKD. The CDR3 length is 14 residues. V gave up 6 bases and J gave up 1 base, with 9 bases separating them. This CDR3 reads CAISTAETNEKLFF. The CDR3 DNA reads as TGTGCCATCAGCACCGCGGAAACTAATGAAAAACTGTTTTTT.

The genes are TRBV5-3 and TRBJ1-1; no firm D call. TRBV5-3 is an open reading frame whose function is uncertain. The CDR3 loop spans 18 amino acids. Trimming shortened V by 0 bases and J by 1 base, and 19 bases separated the two germline ends. Here the CDR3 reads CARSLGMGRYLSNTEAFF. CDR3 coding DNA: TGTGCCAGAAGCTTGGGAATGGGGAGGTATCTTTCGAACACTGAAGCTTTCTTT.

This chain joins TRBV27 and TRBJ1-1, with 10 bases identical to TRBD1. Germline V gives CDR1 MNHEY, CDR2 SMNVEV (reference sequence). V gave up 6 bases and J gave up 4 bases; unmatched junction bases: 8. The CDR3 loop spans 15 amino acids. The DNA of the CDR3 is TGTGCCAGCAGACTCCGGGACAGGGGTTTCACTGAAGCTTTCTTT. Translated: CASRLRDRGFTEAFF.

The chain uses TRBV7-2 and TRBJ1-4, with D hard to call. The CDR3 has 15 residues. Germline values: CDR1 SGHTA, CDR2 FQGNSA. Between the trimmed V and J ends, which lost 5 bases and 4 bases, there was a span of 14 bases. The CDR3 spells CASSGLGGLNEKLFF. CDR3 bases: TGTGCCAGCAGCGGCTTGGGCGGACTTAATGAAAAACTGTTTTTT.

Details on this clone: At one boundary the junction diverges from the germline segment, which might be a read error. J is TRBJ2-7 and V is TRBV7-9, with D perhaps matching TRBD1 (5 bases). The CDR3 sequence is 9 residues long. Per germline, CDR1 SEHNR and CDR2 FQNEAQ (reference sequence). The CDR3 nucleotides read TGTGCCAGCAGCACCATAGGGGCCTTC. Its translation is CASSTIGAF.

V and J are TRBV7-2 and TRBJ1-3, with TRBD1 matching over 7 bases. Germline CDR1 reads SGHTA; CDR2 reads FQGNSA. J lost 0 bases, V lost 2 bases, and 10 bases had no gene match. The CDR3 is 18 residues long. The CDR3 loop reads CASSLSGGQSYSGNTIYF. Written as DNA, the CDR3 is TGTGCCAGCAGCTTATCCGGGGGACAGTCATACTCTGGAAACACCATATATTTT. The whole variable domain, filled in from reference TRBV7-2 and TRBJ1-3, reads GAGVSQSPSNKVTEKGKDVELRCDPISGHTALYWYRQSLGQGLEFLIYFQGNSAPDKSGLPSDRFSAERTGGSVSTLTIQRTQQEDSAVYLCASSLSGGQSYSGNTIYFGEGSWLTVV.

This clone was seen a few times. The V gene is TRBV27, the J gene TRBJ1-1; D not certain. Germline CDR1 is MNHEY and CDR2 is SMNVEV (reference sequence). The CDR3 loop spans 13 amino acids. V was trimmed by 6 bases and J by 3 bases, leaving 11 bases between them. Here the CDR3 reads CASSLYTDTEAFF. The CDR3 DNA follows: TGTGCCAGCAGCCTATACACAGACACTGAAGCTTTCTTT.

The genes are TRBV4-3 and TRBJ1-1; 7 bases line up with TRBD1. V dropped 0 bases and J dropped 1; count of bases not matched to a gene: 5. The CDR3 runs to 16 residues. CDR1 is LGHNA, CDR2 YSLEER, per germline. The CDR3 bases are TGCGCCAGCAGCCAAGATCCGGGGGACAGGAACACTGAAGCTTTCTTT. It encodes CASSQDPGDRNTEAFF.

This clone was detected once. The chain uses TRBV10-3 and TRBJ1-1, with D unresolved. This CDR3 is built from 17 residues. Germline V gene lookup returns CDR1 ENHRY and CDR2 SYGVKD. The V end was cut by 2 bases, the J end by 8 bases, with 24 bases between. In DNA form, the CDR3 reads TGTGCCATCAGTGAGGGCGGTTTTGCGGGAAGGAAGGTCGAAGCTTTCTTT. This gives the protein CAISEGGFAGRKVEAFF.

The chain recombines TRBV3-1 (or the pseudogene TRBV3-2) with TRBJ1-1, with 7 bases identical to TRBD1. The CDR3 consists of 14 residues. Germline V CDR1 and CDR2: LGHDT, YNNKEL (reference sequence). V trimming: 3 bases; J trimming: 7 bases; junction bases outside the gene matches: 8. This CDR3 is CASSHYRGGGEAFF. DNA of the CDR3: TGTGCCAGCAGCCATTACAGGGGAGGTGGTGAAGCTTTCTTT.

This clone was picked up a small number of times. This chain joins TRBV7-9 and TRBJ2-6; no firm D call. The CDR3 runs to 15 residues. V lost 1 base and J 3 bases, leaving 7 bases between the germline ends. Germline CDR1 SEHNR, CDR2 FQNEAQ (reference sequence). CDR3 region: CASSLDTSGANVLTF. The CDR3 DNA is TGTGCCAGCAGCTTAGATACCAGTGGGGCCAACGTCCTGACTTTC.

This clone was observed once. V gene TRBV18 combines with J gene TRBJ2-2, with 7 bases aligning to TRBD1. Trimming removed 4 bases from V and 0 bases from J; junction bases left unmatched: 8. Germline loops: CDR1 KGHSH, CDR2 LQKENI. The CDR3 runs 17 residues. The CDR3 sequence is CASSRRLDRANTGELFF. CDR3 nucleotides: TGTGCCAGCTCACGAAGGTTAGACAGGGCGAACACCGGGGAGCTGTTTTTT.

The gene calls are TRBV4-3 and TRBJ2-3; 9 bases match TRBD2. Per the germline V gene, CDR1 is LGHNA and CDR2 is YSLEER. Germline trimming cut 0 bases from V and 3 bases from J; bases unmatched to any gene: 10. This CDR3 contains 18 residues. This CDR3 reads CASSQDGKRGDITDTQYF. DNA of the CDR3: TGCGCCAGCAGCCAAGACGGCAAGCGGGGGGATATAACAGATACGCAGTATTTT.

This chain uses TRBV28 with TRBJ2-7, with 13 positions matching TRBD2. The CDR3 covers 15 residues. Germline loops: CDR1 MDHEN, CDR2 SYDVKM. With 2 bases clipped from V and 4 bases from J, the junction kept 2 bases outside the gene matches. The CDR3 is CASSLRTSGGYEQYF. CDR3 in DNA: TGTGCCAGCAGTTTAAGGACTAGCGGGGGATACGAGCAGTACTTC.

This chain connects TRBV30 to TRBJ1-4, with 8 bases identical to TRBD1. The CDR3 contains 17 residues. Unmatched junction bases numbered 13, after V lost 0 bases and J lost 7 bases. Germline V CDR1 and CDR2: GTSNPN, SVGIG (reference sequence). CDR3 in DNA: TGTGCCTGGAGTGTATCTTATCGGACAGGGTGGGGTGAAAAACTGTTTTTT. Protein: CAWSVSYRTGWGEKLFF.

This chain connects TRBV7-4 to TRBJ2-4; perhaps TRBD1 as D (6 bases). In germline, CDR1 is SGHVT, CDR2 SQSDAQ. Trimming stripped 1 base from V and 1 base from J, with 20 bases between. The CDR3 sequence is 19 residues long. CDR3 nucleotide sequence: TGTGCCAGCAGCTTAGATCGGGACACCTCGAGATGGGCCAAAAACATTCAGTACTTC. Its translation: CASSLDRDTSRWAKNIQYF. The full variable domain, completed using reference TRBV7-4 and TRBJ2-4, is GAGVSQSPRYKVAKRGRDVALRCDSISGHVTLYWYRQTLGQGSEVLTYSQSDAQRDKSGRPSGRFSAERPERSVSTLKIQRTEQGDSAVYLCASSLDRDTSRWAKNIQYFGAGTRLSVL.

The rearrangement uses TRBV27 and TRBJ2-7; weak D call: TRBD1 (7 bases). Germline CDR1 reads MNHEY; CDR2 reads SMNVEV (reference sequence). Trimming cost V 4 bases and J 4 bases, with 20 bases left between them. The CDR3 loop spans 16 amino acids. CDR3 loop: CASSSPHATGRYEQYF. The CDR3 DNA reads as TGTGCCAGCAGTTCCCCCCACGCGACAGGGAGGTACGAGCAGTACTTC.

The chain links TRBV6-2 or TRBV6-3 to TRBJ1-1, with D uncertain. The CDR3 consists of 16 residues. Looked up from germline, CDR1 is MNHEY and CDR2 is SVGEGT. V was clipped by 0 bases and J by 4 bases, with 15 bases between them. The chain's CDR3 is CASSYSNEGLSTEAFF. The CDR3, as DNA: TGTGCCAGCAGTTACTCGAACGAGGGTCTTAGCACTGAAGCTTTCTTT.

The chain carries TRBV6-2 or TRBV6-3 and TRBJ1-5; TRBD1 matches 9 bases. Germline values: CDR1 MNHEY, CDR2 SVGEGT. Trimming removed 6 bases from V and 7 bases from J; junction bases left unmatched: 10. This CDR3 region has 15 residues. As DNA, the CDR3 is TGTGCCAGCAGCCGCACAGGGGGCGGGGGACAGCCCCAGCATTTT. Encoded protein: CASSRTGGGGQPQHF.

The chain recombines TRBV14 with TRBJ1-1; D is ambiguous. Germline V gene lookup returns CDR1 SGHDN and CDR2 FVKESK. This CDR3 is 13 amino acids long. V was shortened by 4 bases and J by 5 bases, with 11 bases between the two germline ends. The CDR3 protein is CASSRTRGTEAFF. The CDR3 DNA follows: TGTGCCAGCAGCCGCACGAGAGGAACTGAAGCTTTCTTT.